The 27 T cell receptor beta chains in this list originate from one sample, sequenced in a study of shared clonotypes between healthy human individuals (TCRdb year 2020). Receptor amplification or capture employed the immunoSEQ multiplex PCR assay. TCRdb mirrors the immuneACCESS table, restricted to in-frame sequences. Some clones are absent from its copies; in checked studies, under half trace to an unresolved V gene, and the reason for the others is unknown. The sample table contains over a million clones; only one count was recorded for 95% to 97% of them. Of the sample, 1% to 1.5% is held by the ten largest clones. The specimen sequenced was naive CD4+ T cells sorted from blood. The cell subset or site label on this specimen signifies: CD45RA+ positively selected. These receptors originate from a man aged 25-45 years in good health.

V gene TRBV9 combines with J gene TRBJ1-3; 10 positions match TRBD1. Germline V CDR1 and CDR2: SGDLS, YYNGEE. Germline trimming cut 0 bases from V and 1 base from J; bases unmatched to any gene: 7. The CDR3 totals 18 residues. CDR3 sequence (DNA): TGTGCCAGCAGCGTAGCGTCCGGACAGGGGGTATCTGGAAACACCATATATTTT. Translated: CASSVASGQGVSGNTIYF.

This chain links TRBV9 with TRBJ1-2, with 10 bases that match TRBD1. CDR1 is SGDLS, CDR2 YYNGEE, per germline. J lost 7 bases, V lost 1 base, and 7 bases had no gene match. The CDR3 totals 15 residues. DNA for the CDR3: TGTGCCAGCAGCGTACAGGACAGGGGGGATGGTGGCTACACCTTC. As protein: CASSVQDRGDGGYTF.

This chain connects TRBV2 to TRBJ2-2; no clear D. The ends were cut back, 6 bases at V and 6 bases at J, with 8 bases in the middle. Germline CDR1 reads SNHLY; CDR2 reads FYNNEI. The CDR3 extends over 12 amino acids. The CDR3 region is CASSQEAGELFF. The CDR3 DNA sequence: TGTGCCAGCAGCCAGGAAGCCGGGGAGCTGTTTTTT.

V gene TRBV18 combines with J gene TRBJ2-4, with D possibly being TRBD2 (7 bases). Germline CDR1 reads KGHSH; CDR2 reads LQKENI. The CDR3 consists of 17 residues. Between the trimmed V and J ends, which lost 0 bases and 0 bases, there was a span of 12 bases. The CDR3, as DNA: TGTGCCAGCTCACCACCGGGGGGGCGGAGAGCCAAAAACATTCAGTACTTC. It yields the protein CASSPPGGRRAKNIQYF.

The chain couples TRBV5-1 to TRBJ2-3; 8 positions match TRBD1. Germline V gene sequence: CDR1 SGHRS, CDR2 YFSETQ. The CDR3 consists of 13 residues. V was pared by 4 bases and J by 7 bases, with 5 bases of the junction left unmatched. The CDR3, as DNA: TGCGCCAGCAGCGCGACAGGGGACTATACGCAGTATTTT. It yields the protein CASSATGDYTQYF.

V gene TRBV21-1 combines with J gene TRBJ1-1. TRBV21-1 constitutes a pseudogene. The length of the CDR3 is 11 residues. The CDR3, as DNA: TGCCATGGGACGGGGAACACTGAAGCTTTCTTT. Protein sequence: CHGTGNTEAFF.

The rearrangement uses TRBV5-1 and TRBJ1-2; 9 bases are shared with TRBD1. V was pared by 1 base and J by 8 bases, with 3 bases of the junction left unmatched. This CDR3 has 13 residues. Per the germline V gene, CDR1 is SGHRS and CDR2 is YFSETQ. CDR3 sequence: CASSLRTGEGYTF. DNA for the CDR3: TGCGCCAGCAGCTTGAGGACAGGGGAGGGCTACACCTTC.

This chain uses TRBV5-5 with TRBJ2-2; the match to TRBD1 covers 7 bases. The junction had 6 bases not matched to a gene; V was cut back by 5 bases and J by 2 bases. The CDR3 is 15 residues long. Germline V gene sequence: CDR1 SGHKS, CDR2 YYEKEE (reference sequence). CDR3 sequence (DNA): TGTGCCAGCAGTAGACAGGGCCCAAACACCGGGGAGCTGTTTTTT. As protein: CASSRQGPNTGELFF.

The genes are TRBV9 and TRBJ2-7; 9 positions agree with TRBD1. The CDR3 spans 15 residues. V gave up 4 bases and J gave up 6 bases; unmatched junction bases: 11. CDR1 SGDLS and CDR2 YYNGEE come from the germline V gene. The CDR3 loop reads CASSTAGTGPTEQYF. In DNA, the CDR3 is TGTGCCAGCAGCACAGCCGGGACAGGGCCGACCGAGCAGTACTTC. Together with reference TRBV9 and TRBJ2-7, the CDR3 gives the full variable domain: DSGVTQTPKHLITATGQRVTLRCSPRSGDLSVYWYQQSLDQGLQFLIQYYNGEERAKGNILERFSAQQFPDLHSELNLSSLELGDSALYFCASSTAGTGPTEQYFGPGTRLTVT.

V gene TRBV6-6 combines with J gene TRBJ1-1; no firm D call. V was shortened by 5 bases and J by 1 base, with 8 bases between the two germline ends. The germline V gene encodes CDR1 MNHNY and CDR2 SVGAGI (reference sequence). CDR3 length: 13 amino acids. In DNA, the CDR3 is TGTGCCAGCAGTACCACAGCGAACACTGAAGCTTTCTTT. The encoded protein is CASSTTANTEAFF.

This clone was counted a single time. As DNA, the CDR3 is TGCGCCAGCTCGCTAGCGGGAAAAACCGGGGAGCTGTTTTTT. This translates into CASSLAGKTGELFF. The chain uses TRBV10-1 and TRBJ2-2; TRBD2 matches 9 bases. The CDR3 runs 14 residues. J was trimmed by 5 bases and V by 8 bases; bases with no gene match: 6. Germline lookup yields CDR1 WNHNN and CDR2 SYGVQD (reference sequence).

The rearrangement links TRBV7-2 to TRBJ2-1; 11 bases fit TRBD2. V lost 5 bases and J lost 4; bases outside the gene matches: 13. Germline assignment: CDR1 SGHTA and CDR2 FQGNSA. The CDR3 runs 18 residues. The chain's CDR3 is CASSLQARGTSGYNEQFF. The CDR3 bases are TGTGCCAGCAGCCTGCAGGCACGAGGGACTAGCGGATACAATGAGCAGTTCTTC.

In its sample, this clone was seen once. The CDR3 region is CASSVADRGSSYNEQFF. The CDR3 DNA follows: TGTGCCAGCAGCGTAGCCGACAGGGGGAGCTCCTACAATGAGCAGTTCTTC. The V call is TRBV9, the J call TRBJ2-1; 9 bases match TRBD1. Germline loops: CDR1 SGDLS, CDR2 YYNGEE. CDR3 length: 17 residues. V shed 0 bases and J 0 bases; nucleotides not matched to a gene: 4.

The chain is built from TRBV5-6 and TRBJ2-1; tentatively, D is TRBD2 (5 bases). Trimming shortened V by 1 base and J by 9 bases, and 8 bases separated the two germline ends. This CDR3 region has 12 residues. From germline, CDR1 is SGHDT and CDR2 YYEEEE. Here the CDR3 reads CASSLKRSEQFF. In DNA, the CDR3 is TGTGCCAGCAGCTTGAAGCGGAGTGAGCAGTTCTTC.

The V and J genes are TRBV25-1 and TRBJ2-1, with 11 bases lining up with TRBD2. Per the germline V gene, CDR1 is MGHDK and CDR2 is SYGVNS. CDR3 length equals 15 residues. The ends lost 5 bases at V and 6 bases at J; junction bases unmatched: 6. CDR3 loop: CASSSLAGASNEQFF. CDR3 sequence (DNA): TGTGCCAGCAGTTCACTAGCGGGAGCGTCCAATGAGCAGTTCTTC.

The chain employs TRBV5-1 and TRBJ2-1, with 7 nucleotides matching TRBD1. CDR1 and CDR2 from the germline V gene are SGHRS and YFSETQ. Losses at the gene ends were 3 bases for V and 5 bases for J; bases not matched to a gene: 2. The CDR3 is 13 amino acids. The CDR3 DNA reads as TGCGCCAGCAGCTCCCAGGGGGACAATGAGCAGTTCTTC. Translation: CASSSQGDNEQFF.

The chain recombines TRBV28 with TRBJ1-4, with 8 bases fitting TRBD1. Trimming at V came to 4 bases and at J to 10 bases, leaving 8 bases not matched to a gene. CDR1 and CDR2 from the germline V gene are MDHEN and SYDVKM. CDR3 size: 14 residues. CDR3 sequence: CASSSSGTGGKLFF. The CDR3 DNA sequence: TGTGCCAGCAGTTCATCCGGGACAGGAGGAAAACTGTTTTTT.

The chain uses TRBV6-5 and TRBJ1-2; a weak D match, TRBD1 (5 bases). Germline-derived CDR1 and CDR2 are MNHEY and SVGAGI. The CDR3 is 13 residues long. V dropped 6 bases and J dropped 8 bases, with 16 bases sitting between them. For the CDR3, the DNA is TGTGCCAGCAGAAATCCGGGACCCCCCGGCTACACCTTC. As protein: CASRNPGPPGYTF.

The rearrangement uses TRBV6-5 and TRBJ2-7; no clear D. CDR1 and CDR2 from the germline V gene are MNHEY and SVGAGI. The CDR3 spans 15 residues. Trimming shortened V by 10 bases and J by 0 bases, and 19 bases separated the two germline ends. The CDR3 DNA is TGTGCCACCCGTCGGGTGCCGTCGACCTCCTACGAGCAGTACTTC. Translation gives CATRRVPSTSYEQYF.

The CDR3 DNA sequence: TGCGCCAGCAGTCCTGGACTAGCGGGAGAGAATGGCGAGCAGTACTTC. Its protein product is CASSPGLAGENGEQYF. This rearrangement joins TRBV10-1 to TRBJ2-7, with 13 bases aligning to TRBD2. The junction had 10 bases not matched to a gene; V was cut back by 5 bases and J by 6 bases. Germline-derived CDR1 and CDR2 are WNHNN and SYGVQD (reference sequence). The CDR3 totals 16 residues.

The rearrangement links TRBV2 to TRBJ2-5, with a weak D call TRBD2 (6 bases). Germline V gene data show CDR1 as SNHLY and CDR2 as FYNNEI. CDR3 size: 12 residues. V was cut by 7 bases and J by 4 bases, with 10 bases left in between. CDR3 sequence: CASNRGGETQYF. For the CDR3, the DNA is TGTGCCAGCAATCGGGGAGGAGAGACCCAGTACTTC.

The gene calls are TRBV29-1 and TRBJ1-2; D unresolved. The CDR3 extends over 14 amino acids. Germline V gene data show CDR1 as SQVTM and CDR2 as ANQGSEA. The ends were cut back, 5 bases at V and 0 bases at J, with 13 bases in the middle. CDR3 in DNA: TGCAGCGTTTTCCATATGGGAGCTAACTATGGCTACACCTTC. It encodes CSVFHMGANYGYTF.

The gene calls are TRBV5-4 and TRBJ2-2; 11 positions agree with TRBD1. The CDR3 contains 16 residues. Germline assignment: CDR1 SGHNT and CDR2 YYREEE (reference sequence). The V and J ends lost 4 bases and 6 bases, in that order; junction bases with no gene match: 8. The CDR3 protein is CASSGGQGAVPGELFF. The DNA of the CDR3 is TGTGCCAGCAGCGGCGGACAGGGGGCCGTTCCCGGGGAGCTGTTTTTT.

The chain links TRBV28 to TRBJ1-3; D might be TRBD1 (5 bases). Germline lookup yields CDR1 MDHEN and CDR2 SYDVKM. This CDR3 is built from 15 residues. Trimming took off 9 bases at V and 0 bases at J, with 15 bases between the two ends. CDR3 DNA sequence: TGTGCCAGTCTTGTTGGGGGGGACTCTGGAAACACCATATATTTT. Translation: CASLVGGDSGNTIYF.

Only one count was recorded for this clone. The gene calls are TRBV5-1 and TRBJ2-6, with D possibly being TRBD1 (6 bases). Trimming stripped 5 bases from V and 0 bases from J, with 6 bases between. In germline, CDR1 is SGHRS, CDR2 YFSETQ. CDR3 size: 14 residues. The CDR3 loop reads CASRDSSGANVLTF. As DNA, the CDR3 is TGCGCCAGCAGGGACAGCTCTGGGGCCAACGTCCTGACTTTC.

The V gene is TRBV7-2, the J gene TRBJ2-4; TRBD1 aligns across 12 bases. CDR1 is SGHTA and CDR2 is FQGNSA in the germline V gene. Losses at the gene ends were 5 bases for V and 7 bases for J; bases not matched to a gene: 9. This CDR3 comprises 16 residues. The CDR3 DNA reads TGTGCCAGCAGCAACAGGGACAGGGGGCCTGGGAACATTCAGTACTTC. It specifies CASSNRDRGPGNIQYF.

This chain connects TRBV7-8 to TRBJ2-1; 8 bases fit TRBD2. This CDR3 is built from 16 residues. The germline V gene encodes CDR1 SGHVS and CDR2 FQNEAQ. Trimming cost V 5 bases and J 4 bases; bases outside gene matches: 10. CDR3 amino acids: CASSARDPGGYNEQFF. CDR3 coding DNA: TGTGCCAGCAGCGCGCGCGACCCGGGGGGGTACAATGAGCAGTTCTTC. The full variable domain, rest sourced from reference TRBV7-8 and TRBJ2-1, is GAGVSQSPRYKVAKRGQDVALRCDPISGHVSLFWYQQALGQGPEFLTYFQNEAQLDKSGLPSDRFFAERPEGSVSTLKIQRTQQEDSAVYLCASSARDPGGYNEQFFGPGTRLTVL.